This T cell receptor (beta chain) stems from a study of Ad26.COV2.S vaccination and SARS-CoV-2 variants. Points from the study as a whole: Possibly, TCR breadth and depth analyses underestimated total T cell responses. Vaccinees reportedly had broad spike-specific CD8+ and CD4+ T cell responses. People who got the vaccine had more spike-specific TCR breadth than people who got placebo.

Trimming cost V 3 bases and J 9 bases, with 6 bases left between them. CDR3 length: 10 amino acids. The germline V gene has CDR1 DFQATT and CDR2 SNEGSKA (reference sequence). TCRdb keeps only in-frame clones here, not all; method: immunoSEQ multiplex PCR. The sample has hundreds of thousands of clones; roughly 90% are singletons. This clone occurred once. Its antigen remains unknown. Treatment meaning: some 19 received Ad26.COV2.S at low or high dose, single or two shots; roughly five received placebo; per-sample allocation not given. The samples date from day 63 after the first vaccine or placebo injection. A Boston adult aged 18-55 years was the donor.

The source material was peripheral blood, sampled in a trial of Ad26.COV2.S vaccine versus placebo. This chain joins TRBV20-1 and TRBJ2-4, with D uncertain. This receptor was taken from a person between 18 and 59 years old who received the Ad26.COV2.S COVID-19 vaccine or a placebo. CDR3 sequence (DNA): TGCAGTGCTAGCGGTACCATTCAGTACTTC. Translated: CSASGTIQYF.